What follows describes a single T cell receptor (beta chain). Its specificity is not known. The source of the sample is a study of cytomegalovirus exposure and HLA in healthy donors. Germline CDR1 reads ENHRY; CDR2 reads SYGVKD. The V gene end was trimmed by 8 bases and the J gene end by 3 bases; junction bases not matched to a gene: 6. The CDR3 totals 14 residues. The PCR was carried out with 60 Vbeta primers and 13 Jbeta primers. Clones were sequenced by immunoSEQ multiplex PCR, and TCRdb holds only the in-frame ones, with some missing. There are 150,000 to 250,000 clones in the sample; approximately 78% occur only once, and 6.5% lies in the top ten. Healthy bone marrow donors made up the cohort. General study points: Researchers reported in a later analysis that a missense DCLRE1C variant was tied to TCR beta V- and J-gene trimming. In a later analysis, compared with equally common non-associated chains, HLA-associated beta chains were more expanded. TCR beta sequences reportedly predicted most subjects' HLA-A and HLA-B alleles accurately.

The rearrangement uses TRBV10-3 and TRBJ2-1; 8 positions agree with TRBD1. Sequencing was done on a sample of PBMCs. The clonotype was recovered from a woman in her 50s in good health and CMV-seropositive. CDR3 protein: CAIAGTGLYNEQFF. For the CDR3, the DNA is TGTGCCATCGCTGGGACAGGTCTCTACAATGAGCAGTTCTTC.